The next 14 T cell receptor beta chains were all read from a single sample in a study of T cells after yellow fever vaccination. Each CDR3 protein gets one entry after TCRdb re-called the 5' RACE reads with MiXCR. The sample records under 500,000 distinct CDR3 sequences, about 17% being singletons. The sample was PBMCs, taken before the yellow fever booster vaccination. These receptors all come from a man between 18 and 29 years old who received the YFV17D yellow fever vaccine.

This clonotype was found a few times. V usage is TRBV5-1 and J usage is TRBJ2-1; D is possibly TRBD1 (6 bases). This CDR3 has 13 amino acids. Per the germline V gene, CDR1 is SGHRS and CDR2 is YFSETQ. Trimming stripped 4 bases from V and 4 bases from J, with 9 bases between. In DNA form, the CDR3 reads TGCGCCAGCAGCCAAGGACAGTACAATGAGCAGTTCTTC. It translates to CASSQGQYNEQFF.

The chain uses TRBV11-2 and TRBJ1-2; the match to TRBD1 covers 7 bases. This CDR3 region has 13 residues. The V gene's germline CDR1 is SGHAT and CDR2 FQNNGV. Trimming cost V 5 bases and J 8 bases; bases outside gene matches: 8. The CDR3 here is CASSPSDRDGYTF. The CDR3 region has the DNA TGTGCCAGCAGCCCGAGTGACAGGGACGGCTACACCTTC.

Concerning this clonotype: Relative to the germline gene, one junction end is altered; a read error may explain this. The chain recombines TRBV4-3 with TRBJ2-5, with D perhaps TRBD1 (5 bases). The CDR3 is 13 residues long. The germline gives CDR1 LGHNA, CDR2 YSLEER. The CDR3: CTSSQGAEETQYF. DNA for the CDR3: TGCACCAGCAGCCAAGGGGCAGAAGAGACCCAGTACTTC.

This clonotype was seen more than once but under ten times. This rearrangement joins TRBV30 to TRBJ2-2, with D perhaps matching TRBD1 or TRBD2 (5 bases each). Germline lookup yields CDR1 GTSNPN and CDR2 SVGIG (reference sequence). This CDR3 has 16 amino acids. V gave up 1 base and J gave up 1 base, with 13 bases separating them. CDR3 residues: CAWSDARGMNTGELFF. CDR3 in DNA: TGTGCCTGGAGTGATGCGAGGGGAATGAACACCGGGGAGCTGTTTTTT.

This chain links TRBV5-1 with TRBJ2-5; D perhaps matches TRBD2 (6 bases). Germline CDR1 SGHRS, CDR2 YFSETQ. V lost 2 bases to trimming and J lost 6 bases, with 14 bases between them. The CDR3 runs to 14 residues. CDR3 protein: CASSFEMEGKTQYF. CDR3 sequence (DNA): TGCGCCAGCAGCTTTGAGATGGAGGGGAAGACCCAGTACTTC. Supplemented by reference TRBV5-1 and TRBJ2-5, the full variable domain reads KAGVTQTPRYLIKTRGQQVTLSCSPISGHRSVSWYQQTPGQGLQFLFEYFSETQRNKGNFPGRFSGRQFSNSRSEMNVSTLELGDSALYLCASSFEMEGKTQYFGPGTRLLVL.

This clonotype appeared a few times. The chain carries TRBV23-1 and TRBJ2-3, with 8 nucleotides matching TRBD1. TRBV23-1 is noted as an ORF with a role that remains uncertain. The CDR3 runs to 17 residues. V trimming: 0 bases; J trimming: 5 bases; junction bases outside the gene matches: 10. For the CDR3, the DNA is TGCGCCAGCAGTCAATCTCGGCAGGGGGCGCGTAAAGATACGCAGTATTTT. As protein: CASSQSRQGARKDTQYF.

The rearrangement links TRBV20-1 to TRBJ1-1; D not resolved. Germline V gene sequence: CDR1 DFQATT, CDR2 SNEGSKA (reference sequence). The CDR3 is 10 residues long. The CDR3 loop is CSPYGTEAFF. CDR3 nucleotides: TGCAGCCCCTACGGCACTGAAGCTTTCTTT.

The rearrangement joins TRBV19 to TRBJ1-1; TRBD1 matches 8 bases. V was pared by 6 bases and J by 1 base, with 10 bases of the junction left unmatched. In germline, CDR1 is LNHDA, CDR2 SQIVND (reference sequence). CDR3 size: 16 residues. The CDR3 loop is CASSRGTGQENTEAFF. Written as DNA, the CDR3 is TGTGCCAGTAGCAGGGGAACGGGACAGGAGAACACTGAAGCTTTCTTT.

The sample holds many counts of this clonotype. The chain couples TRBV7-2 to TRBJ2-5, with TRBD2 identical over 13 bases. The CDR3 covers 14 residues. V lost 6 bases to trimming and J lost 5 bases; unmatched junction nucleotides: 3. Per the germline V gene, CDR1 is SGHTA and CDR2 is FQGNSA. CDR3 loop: CASSLGLAGETQYF. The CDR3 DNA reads TGTGCCAGCAGTTTGGGACTAGCGGGGGAGACCCAGTACTTC.

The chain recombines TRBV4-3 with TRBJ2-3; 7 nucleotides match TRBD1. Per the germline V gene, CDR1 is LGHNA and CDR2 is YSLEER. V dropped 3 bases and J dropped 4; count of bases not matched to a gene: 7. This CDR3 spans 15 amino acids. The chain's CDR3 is CASSHGTDFADTQYF. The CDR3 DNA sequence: TGCGCCAGCAGCCACGGGACAGATTTCGCAGATACGCAGTATTTT.

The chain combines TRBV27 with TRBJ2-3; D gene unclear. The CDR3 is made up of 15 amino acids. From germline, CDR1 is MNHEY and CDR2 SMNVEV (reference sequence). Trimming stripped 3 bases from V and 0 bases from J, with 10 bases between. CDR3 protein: CASSFQQPSTDTQYF. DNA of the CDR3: TGTGCCAGCAGTTTCCAACAGCCTAGCACAGATACGCAGTATTTT.

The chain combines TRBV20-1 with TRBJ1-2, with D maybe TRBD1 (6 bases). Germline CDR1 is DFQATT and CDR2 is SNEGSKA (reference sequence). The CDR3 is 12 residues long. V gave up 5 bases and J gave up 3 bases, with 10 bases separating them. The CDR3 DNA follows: TGCAGTGCTTCAACAGGGTACTATGGCTACACCTTC. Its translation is CSASTGYYGYTF.

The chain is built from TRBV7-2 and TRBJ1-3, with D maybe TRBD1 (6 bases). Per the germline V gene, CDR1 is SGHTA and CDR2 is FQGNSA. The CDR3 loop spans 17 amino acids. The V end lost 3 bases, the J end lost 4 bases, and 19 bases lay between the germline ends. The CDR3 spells CASSLAGTIRPGNTIYF. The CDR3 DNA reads TGTGCCAGCAGCTTGGCCGGGACAATCAGGCCCGGAAACACCATATATTTT.

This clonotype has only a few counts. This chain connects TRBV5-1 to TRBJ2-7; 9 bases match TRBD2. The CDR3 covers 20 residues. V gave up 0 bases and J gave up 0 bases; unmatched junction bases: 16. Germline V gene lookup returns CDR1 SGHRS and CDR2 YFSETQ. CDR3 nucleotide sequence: TGCGCCAGCAGCTTGGCCGGGACTAGCTGGAAAGTTTTGAGCTCCTACGAGCAGTACTTC. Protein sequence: CASSLAGTSWKVLSSYEQYF.